This T cell receptor (beta chain) was retrieved from a study of blood T cell repertoires in COVID-19. Only in-frame clones appear in the TCRdb table, and some are missing; sequencing was by immunoSEQ multiplex PCR. The table has 160,000 or so clones, 80% seen once. Germline CDR1 is SGHKS and CDR2 is YYEKEE (reference sequence). CDR3 length equals 15 residues. V gave up 4 bases and J gave up 1 base; unmatched junction bases: 3. Adults between about 18 and 89 years of age took part from approximately 24 US areas. Assignments of participants to cohorts depended upon their own reported clinical history. This clonotype originated in a woman aged 60-70 years who had recovered from COVID-19. Sequencing was performed on PBMCs or T cells enriched from blood (not recorded which). The chain uses TRBV5-5 and TRBJ1-5, with TRBD1 matching 9 bases. CDR3 sequence: CASSVGQGSNQPQHF. CDR3 nucleotides: TGTGCCAGCAGCGTGGGACAGGGAAGCAATCAGCCCCAGCATTTT. Based on the CDR3 plus reference TRBV5-5 and TRBJ1-5, the full variable domain is DAGVTQSPTHLIKTRGQQVTLRCSPISGHKSVSWYQQVLGQGPQFIFQYYEKEERGRGNFPDRFSARQFPNYSSELNVNALLLGDSALYLCASSVGQGSNQPQHFGDGTRLSIL.